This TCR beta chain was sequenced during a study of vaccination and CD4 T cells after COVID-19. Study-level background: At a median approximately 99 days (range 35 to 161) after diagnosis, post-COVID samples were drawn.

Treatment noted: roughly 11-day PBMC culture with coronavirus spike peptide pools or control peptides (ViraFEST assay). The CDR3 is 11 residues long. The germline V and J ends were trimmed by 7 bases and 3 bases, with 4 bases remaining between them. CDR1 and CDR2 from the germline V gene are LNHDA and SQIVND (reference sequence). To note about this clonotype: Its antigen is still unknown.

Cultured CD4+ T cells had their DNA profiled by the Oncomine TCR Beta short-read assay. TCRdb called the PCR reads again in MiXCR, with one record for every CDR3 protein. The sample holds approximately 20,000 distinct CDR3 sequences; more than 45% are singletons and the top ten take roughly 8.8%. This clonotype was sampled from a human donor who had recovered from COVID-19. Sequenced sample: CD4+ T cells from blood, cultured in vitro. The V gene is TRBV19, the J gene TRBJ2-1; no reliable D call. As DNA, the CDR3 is TGTGCCAGTAAAGACTACAATGAGCAGTTCTTC. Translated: CASKDYNEQFF.